The 25 T cell receptor beta chains in this list originate from one sample, sequenced in a study of T cells after yellow fever vaccination. TCRdb called the 5' RACE reads again in MiXCR, with one record for every CDR3 protein. The repertoire holds under 150,000 distinct CDR3 sequences, about 7.7% seen once, with under 0.95% in the top ten. The sample was CD4+ T cells sorted from PBMCs, taken 5 days after the yellow fever booster vaccination. The receptors here all came from a young man who received the YFV17D yellow fever vaccine.

There are many counts of this clonotype. CDR3 sequence (DNA): TGCAGTGCTAGGGGACTTGACGGAGGCAATGAGCAGTTCTTC. It codes for CSARGLDGGNEQFF. This chain uses TRBV20-1 with TRBJ2-1; TRBD2 might be the D (6 bases). V lost 3 bases and J 6 bases, leaving 15 bases between the germline ends. The CDR3 has 14 amino acids. From germline, CDR1 is DFQATT and CDR2 SNEGSKA (reference sequence).

This clonotype was recorded many times. The chain couples TRBV6-5 to TRBJ2-7; 8 nucleotides align to TRBD1. CDR1 and CDR2 from the germline V gene are MNHEY and SVGAGI. The V segment lost 11 bases and the J segment 5 bases; nucleotides outside the gene matches: 5. The CDR3 is made up of 11 amino acids. Written as DNA, the CDR3 is TGTGCCGGAGGACAGGGTAACGAGCAGTACTTC. It specifies CAGGQGNEQYF.

This clonotype turned up a few times. The chain joins TRBV11-2 to TRBJ2-1; D perhaps matches TRBD1 (9 bases). Trimming shortened V by 5 bases and J by 7 bases, and 27 bases separated the two germline ends. The CDR3 spans 18 residues. Germline V gene lookup returns CDR1 SGHAT and CDR2 FQNNGV. The CDR3 sequence: CASSPVTGGDRARNEQFF. Here the CDR3 DNA reads TGTGCCAGCAGCCCCGTAACGGGGGGGGACAGGGCTCGGAATGAGCAGTTCTTC.

This clonotype has a count of ten or more. The chain links TRBV5-1 to TRBJ2-3; no definite D call. This CDR3 has 16 residues. Germline assignment: CDR1 SGHRS and CDR2 YFSETQ. Trimming shortened V by 2 bases and J by 3 bases, and 16 bases separated the two germline ends. Here the CDR3 DNA reads TGCGCCAGCAGCTTAGAAGCTCGGCGGAGTACAGATACGCAGTATTTT. It translates to CASSLEARRSTDTQYF.

This clonotype was found many times. The chain recombines TRBV5-1 with TRBJ1-2; D ambiguous. Germline CDR1 reads SGHRS; CDR2 reads YFSETQ. The CDR3 covers 14 residues. Trimming took 1 base from V and 3 from J, leaving 10 bases between them. CDR3 nucleotides: TGCGCCAGCAGCTTGACTGTGGCAGACTATGGCTACACCTTC. This gives the protein CASSLTVADYGYTF.

This clonotype came up many times. This chain joins TRBV10-3 and TRBJ2-2, with 9 positions matching TRBD1. J lost 5 bases, V lost 10 bases, and 8 bases had no gene match. Germline CDR1 reads ENHRY; CDR2 reads SYGVKD. There are 14 residues in the CDR3. CDR3 sequence (DNA): TGTGCCACCCGGGGACAGGGCTCTACCGGGGAGCTGTTTTTT. Translating it yields CATRGQGSTGELFF.

This clonotype was counted at least ten times. The chain recombines TRBV7-6 with TRBJ1-2; 9 bases match TRBD1. V lost 1 base to trimming and J lost 4 bases; unmatched junction nucleotides: 1. The CDR3 extends over 14 amino acids. From germline, CDR1 is SGHVS and CDR2 FNYEAQ. The CDR3 sequence is CASSLEDRGYGYTF. CDR3 DNA: TGTGCCAGCAGCTTAGAGGACAGGGGCTATGGCTACACCTTC.

At least ten counts were recorded for this clonotype. The chain carries TRBV5-1 and TRBJ1-4; D remains unclear. This CDR3 has 13 amino acids. Trimming removed 4 bases at V and 7 bases at J, with 11 bases between. From germline, CDR1 is SGHRS and CDR2 YFSETQ. The CDR3 loop reads CASSPEVGEKLFF. The CDR3 DNA follows: TGCGCCAGCAGCCCGGAAGTTGGTGAAAAACTGTTTTTT.

The sample holds a few counts of this clonotype. V usage is TRBV28 and J usage is TRBJ2-7; perhaps TRBD2 as D (5 bases). The ends were cut back, 7 bases at V and 10 bases at J, with 17 bases in the middle. This CDR3 region has 12 residues. The germline gives CDR1 MDHEN, CDR2 SYDVKM. The CDR3 bases are TGTGCCAGCAAACTCAGGACTTCCCGTCAGTACTTC. Translation: CASKLRTSRQYF.

This clonotype was recorded many times. This chain links TRBV12-3 or TRBV12-4 with TRBJ2-7, with TRBD2 identical over 7 bases. The CDR3 is made up of 14 amino acids. V shed 1 base and J 5 bases; nucleotides not matched to a gene: 5. CDR3 DNA sequence: TGTGCCAGCAGTTTAGGCGGGAGTTTCGACGAGCAGTACTTC. Amino acid sequence: CASSLGGSFDEQYF.

This clonotype has at least ten counts. The V call is TRBV29-1, the J call TRBJ2-1; 7 bases map to TRBD1. The CDR3 has 12 residues. The V gene's germline CDR1 is SQVTM and CDR2 ANQGSEA. Losses at the gene ends were 8 bases for V and 7 bases for J; bases not matched to a gene: 8. CDR3 in amino acids: CSQGQTANEQFF. The CDR3 DNA sequence: TGCAGCCAGGGACAGACGGCTAATGAGCAGTTCTTC.

This clonotype was counted between two and nine times. This may stem from a read error, because a much larger clone lies one nucleotide away. The V and J genes are TRBV5-1 and TRBJ2-5; D might be TRBD2 (6 bases). The CDR3 covers 16 residues. Per the germline V gene, CDR1 is SGHRS and CDR2 is YFSETQ. CDR3 sequence reads: CPSRFRGTALRETQYF. CDR3 DNA: TGCCCCAGCAGGTTTCGAGGGACTGCCCTTCGAGAGACCCAGTACTTC.

As to this clonotype: It may be a read error: a sequence one base away is much more abundant. The gene calls are TRBV12-3 or TRBV12-4 and TRBJ2-3; 14 positions agree with TRBD2. V dropped 6 bases and J dropped 4; count of bases not matched to a gene: 6. The CDR3 is 16 residues long. DNA of the CDR3: TGTGCCAGCAGGGGACTAGCGGGAGCTAGCTCAGATACGCAGTATTTT. This sequence encodes CASRGLAGASSDTQYF.

This clonotype showed up many times. A read error may account for a junction end that differs from germline. The genes are TRBV5-6 and TRBJ2-2; D call uncertain. The CDR3 length is 11 residues. Germline lookup yields CDR1 SGHDT and CDR2 YYEEEE. This CDR3 is CASRLAGELFF. As DNA, the CDR3 is TGTGCCAGCAGATTGGCCGGGGAGCTGTTTTTT. The full variable domain, rest sourced from reference TRBV5-6 and TRBJ2-2, is DAGVTQSPTHLIKTRGQQVTLRCSPKSGHDTVSWYQQALGQGPQFIFQYYEEEERQRGNFPDRFSGHQFPNYSSELNVNALLLGDSALYLCASRLAGELFFGEGSRLTVL.

With respect to this clonotype: Since a much larger clone is just one base distant, this may be a read error. This chain connects TRBV6-2 or TRBV6-3 to TRBJ2-1; weak D call: TRBD2 (6 bases). Germline CDR1 and CDR2: MNHEY and SVGEGT. Trimming stripped 5 bases from V and 0 bases from J, with 17 bases between. There are 17 residues in the CDR3. The CDR3 DNA reads as TGTGCCAGCAGTGGTATCGGGAGCTACAGCTCCTACAATGAGCAGTTCTTC. Translated, it gives CASSGIGSYSSYNEQFF.

Worth noting for this clonotype: Possible read error: a much larger clone is one base away. The chain couples TRBV6-5 to TRBJ2-1; D is unresolved. CDR3 size: 14 residues. The germline gives CDR1 MNHEY, CDR2 SVGAGI. The CDR3 DNA reads TGTGCCAGCAGTTACAAGTTAGCCTACAATGAGGAGTTCTTC. It specifies CASSYKLAYNEEFF.

This clonotype occurred many times. V is TRBV29-1 and J is TRBJ2-5; TRBD1 might be the D (5 bases). The V gene lost 4 bases and the J gene lost 4 bases, with 13 bases spanning the gap. Germline CDR1 and CDR2: SQVTM and ANQGSEA. CDR3 length equals 13 residues. CDR3 in amino acids: CSVANYQGETQYF. The CDR3 region has the DNA TGCAGCGTTGCCAACTATCAGGGAGAGACCCAGTACTTC.

This chain connects TRBV20-1 to TRBJ2-7; D might be TRBD2 (6 bases). This CDR3 comprises 12 residues. The germline CDR1 and CDR2 sequences are DFQATT and SNEGSKA (reference sequence). The V end lost 3 bases, the J end lost 3 bases, and 9 bases lay between the germline ends. The CDR3 region is CSASKAGYEQYF. CDR3 DNA sequence: TGCAGTGCTAGTAAAGCGGGCTACGAGCAGTACTTC.

This clonotype was detected many times. The CDR3 loop is CSVAKDRSLFSDLFETQYF. CDR3 in DNA: TGCAGCGTTGCTAAGGACAGGTCCCTCTTTTCGGATCTATTTGAGACCCAGTACTTC. The rearrangement links TRBV29-1 to TRBJ2-5, with 7 bases fitting TRBD1. The CDR3 has 19 amino acids. In germline, CDR1 is SQVTM, CDR2 ANQGSEA. Unmatched junction bases numbered 25, after V lost 4 bases and J lost 5 bases.

This clonotype was observed at least ten times. This rearrangement joins TRBV20-1 to TRBJ2-1; D uncertain. The CDR3 has 16 residues. The germline V and J ends were trimmed by 4 bases and 8 bases, with 24 bases remaining between them. CDR1 and CDR2 from the germline V gene are DFQATT and SNEGSKA (reference sequence). The CDR3 coding sequence is TGCAGTGCTACCGACTTTCGCGCAGACCGCCAACATGAGCAGTTCTTC. This translates into CSATDFRADRQHEQFF.

The chain carries TRBV20-1 and TRBJ1-6; D call uncertain. The germline V gene has CDR1 DFQATT and CDR2 SNEGSKA (reference sequence). V lost 2 bases to trimming and J lost 0 bases, with 11 bases between them. The length of the CDR3 is 16 residues. CDR3 sequence reads: CSARWRDSSYNSPLHF. CDR3 nucleotides: TGCAGTGCTAGATGGCGGGATAGCTCCTATAATTCACCCCTCCACTTT.

This clonotype was detected ten times or more. CDR3 DNA sequence: TGCAGTGCTAGAGATGGGGTAGCGTTGTACAATGAGCAGTTCTTC. Translation: CSARDGVALYNEQFF. The chain links TRBV20-1 to TRBJ2-1; a possible D gene is TRBD2 (5 bases). CDR3 length: 15 amino acids. Germline assignment: CDR1 DFQATT and CDR2 SNEGSKA (reference sequence). V shed 0 bases and J shed 4 bases, with 13 bases lying between them.

This clonotype came up many times. This sequence joins TRBV5-1 and TRBJ2-1; possible D gene TRBD1, 6 bases. CDR3 length equals 14 residues. Germline CDR1 SGHRS, CDR2 YFSETQ. The germline V and J ends were trimmed by 4 bases and 7 bases, with 15 bases remaining between them. CDR3 bases: TGCGCCAGCAGCACCCCCCACAGGGCAAATGAGCAGTTCTTC. Protein: CASSTPHRANEQFF.

Ten or more counts support this clonotype. This sequence joins TRBV20-1 and TRBJ2-7; D perhaps matches TRBD1 (6 bases). The V end was cut by 1 base, the J end by 2 bases, with 12 bases between. This CDR3 contains 14 residues. Germline-derived CDR1 and CDR2 are DFQATT and SNEGSKA (reference sequence). In nucleotides, the CDR3 is TGCAGTGCTAGAGCCCCGACAGGAACCTACGAGCAGTACTTC. This codes for CSARAPTGTYEQYF.

Only a few counts were recorded for this clonotype. The rearrangement joins TRBV5-1 to TRBJ2-7; D is possibly TRBD2 (5 bases). Germline CDR1 is SGHRS and CDR2 is YFSETQ. V was pared by 2 bases and J by 7 bases, with 19 bases between. This CDR3 comprises 15 residues. The CDR3 region is CASSFGWTTAEEQYF. The CDR3 DNA sequence: TGCGCCAGCAGCTTCGGGTGGACCACAGCGGAAGAGCAGTACTTC.